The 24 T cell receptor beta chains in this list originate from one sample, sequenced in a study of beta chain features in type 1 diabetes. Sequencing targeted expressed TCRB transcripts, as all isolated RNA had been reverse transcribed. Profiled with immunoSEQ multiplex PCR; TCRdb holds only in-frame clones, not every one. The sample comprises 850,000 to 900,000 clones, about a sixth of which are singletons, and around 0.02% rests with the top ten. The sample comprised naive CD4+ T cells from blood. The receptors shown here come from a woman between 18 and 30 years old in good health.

CDR3 sequence: CAISGLAGTYEQYF. The CDR3 nucleotides read TGTGCCATCAGCGGACTAGCGGGAACTTACGAGCAGTACTTC. The rearrangement joins TRBV10-3 to TRBJ2-7, with 12 nucleotides matching TRBD2. Germline CDR1 ENHRY, CDR2 SYGVKD. V lost 6 bases to trimming and J lost 4 bases; unmatched junction nucleotides: 4. CDR3 length: 14 residues.

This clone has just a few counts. In DNA form, the CDR3 reads TGTGCCAGCAGTTACAGCTGGGGGCTGGCCGGGGAGCTGTTTTTT. This gives the protein CASSYSWGLAGELFF. The rearrangement links TRBV6-5 to TRBJ2-2; D might be TRBD1 (6 bases). V lost 2 bases to trimming and J lost 6 bases, with 13 bases between them. CDR3 length: 15 residues. The germline gives CDR1 MNHEY, CDR2 SVGAGI.

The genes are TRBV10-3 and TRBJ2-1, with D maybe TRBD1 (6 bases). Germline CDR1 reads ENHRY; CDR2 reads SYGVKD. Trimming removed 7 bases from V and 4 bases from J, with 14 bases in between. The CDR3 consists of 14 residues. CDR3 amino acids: CAINEDRAYNEQFF. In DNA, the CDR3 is TGTGCCATCAACGAGGACAGAGCTTACAATGAGCAGTTCTTC.

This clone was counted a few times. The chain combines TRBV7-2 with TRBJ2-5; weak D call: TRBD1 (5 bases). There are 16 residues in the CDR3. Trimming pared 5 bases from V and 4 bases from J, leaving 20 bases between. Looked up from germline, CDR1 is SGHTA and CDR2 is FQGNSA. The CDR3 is CASSTVGKGFGETQYF. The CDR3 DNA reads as TGTGCCAGCAGCACGGTCGGCAAGGGGTTCGGAGAGACCCAGTACTTC.

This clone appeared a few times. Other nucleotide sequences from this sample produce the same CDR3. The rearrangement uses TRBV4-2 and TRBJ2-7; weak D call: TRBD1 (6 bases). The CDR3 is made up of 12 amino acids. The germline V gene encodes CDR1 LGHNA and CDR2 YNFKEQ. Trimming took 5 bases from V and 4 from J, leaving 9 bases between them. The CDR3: CASSLDSYEQYF. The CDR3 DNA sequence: TGTGCCAGCAGCTTGGACAGTTACGAGCAGTACTTC.

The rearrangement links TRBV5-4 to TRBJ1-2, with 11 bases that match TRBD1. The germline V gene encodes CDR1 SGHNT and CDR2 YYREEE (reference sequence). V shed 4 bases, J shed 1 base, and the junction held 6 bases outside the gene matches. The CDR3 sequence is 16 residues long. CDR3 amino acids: CASSTTGTGGNYGYTF. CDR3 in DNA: TGTGCCAGCAGCACGACCGGGACAGGGGGTAACTATGGCTACACCTTC.

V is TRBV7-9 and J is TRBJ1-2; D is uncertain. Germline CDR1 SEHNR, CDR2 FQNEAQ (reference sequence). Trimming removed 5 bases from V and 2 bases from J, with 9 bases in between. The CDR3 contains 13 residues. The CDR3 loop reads CASSRELNYGYTF. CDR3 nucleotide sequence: TGTGCCAGCAGCAGAGAGTTGAACTATGGCTACACCTTC. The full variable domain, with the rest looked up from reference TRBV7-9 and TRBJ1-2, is DTGVSQNPRHKITKRGQNVTFRCDPISEHNRLYWYRQTLGQGPEFLTYFQNEAQLEKSRLLSDRFSAERPKGSFSTLEIQRTEQGDSAMYLCASSRELNYGYTFGSGTRLTVV.

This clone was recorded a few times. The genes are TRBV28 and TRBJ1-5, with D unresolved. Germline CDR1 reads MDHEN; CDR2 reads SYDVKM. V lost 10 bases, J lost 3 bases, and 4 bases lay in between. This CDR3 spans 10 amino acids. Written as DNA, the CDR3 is TGTGCCACACACAATCAGCCCCAGCATTTT. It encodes CATHNQPQHF.

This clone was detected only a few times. CDR3 in amino acids: CASSQTSGIGTGELFF. CDR3 coding DNA: TGCGCCAGCAGCCAGACTAGCGGGATCGGTACCGGGGAGCTGTTTTTT. The chain couples TRBV5-1 to TRBJ2-2, with 11 bases identical to TRBD2. The CDR3 runs to 16 residues. With 4 bases clipped from V and 5 bases from J, the junction kept 7 bases outside the gene matches. From germline, CDR1 is SGHRS and CDR2 YFSETQ.

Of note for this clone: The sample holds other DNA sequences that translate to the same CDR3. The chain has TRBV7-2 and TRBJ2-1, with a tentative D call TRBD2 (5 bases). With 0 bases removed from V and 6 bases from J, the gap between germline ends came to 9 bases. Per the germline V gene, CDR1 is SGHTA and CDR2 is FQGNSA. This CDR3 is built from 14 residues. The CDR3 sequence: CASSLASGSNEQFF. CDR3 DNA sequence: TGTGCCAGCAGCTTAGCAAGCGGTAGCAATGAGCAGTTCTTC.

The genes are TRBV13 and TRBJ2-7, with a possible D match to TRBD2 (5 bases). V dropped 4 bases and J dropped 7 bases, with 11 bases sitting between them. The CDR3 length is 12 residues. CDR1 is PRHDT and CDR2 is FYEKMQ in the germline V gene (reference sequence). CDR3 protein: CASSSRRGEQYF. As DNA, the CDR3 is TGTGCCAGCAGCTCCCGACGCGGGGAGCAGTACTTC.

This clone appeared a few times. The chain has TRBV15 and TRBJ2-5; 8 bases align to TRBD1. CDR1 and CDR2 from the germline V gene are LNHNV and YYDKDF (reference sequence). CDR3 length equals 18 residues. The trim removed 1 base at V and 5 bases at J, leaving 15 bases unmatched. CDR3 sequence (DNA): TGTGCCACCAGCAGAGTGTGGGATTTGGCACCAGGGGGCGAGACCCAGTACTTC. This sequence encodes CATSRVWDLAPGGETQYF. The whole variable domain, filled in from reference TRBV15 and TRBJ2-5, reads DAMVIQNPRYQVTQFGKPVTLSCSQTLNHNVMYWYQQKSSQAPKLLFHYYDKDFNNEADTPDNFQSRRPNTSFCFLDIRSPGLGDTAMYLCATSRVWDLAPGGETQYFGPGTRLLVL.

CDR3 sequence (DNA): TGTGCCAGCAGAATTCTAGCGGGAATGCCCTACGAGCAGTACTTC. Protein sequence: CASRILAGMPYEQYF. The chain employs TRBV27 and TRBJ2-7, with 9 positions matching TRBD2. V trimming: 6 bases; J trimming: 2 bases; junction bases outside the gene matches: 8. CDR1 and CDR2 from the germline V gene are MNHEY and SMNVEV (reference sequence). The CDR3 has 15 amino acids.

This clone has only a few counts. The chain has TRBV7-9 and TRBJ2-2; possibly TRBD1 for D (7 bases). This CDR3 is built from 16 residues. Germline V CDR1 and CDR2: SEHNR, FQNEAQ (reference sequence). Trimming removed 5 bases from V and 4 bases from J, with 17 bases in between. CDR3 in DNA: TGTGCCAGCAGCCCCCCGGGGGACAGATCCACCGGGGAGCTGTTTTTT. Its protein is CASSPPGDRSTGELFF.

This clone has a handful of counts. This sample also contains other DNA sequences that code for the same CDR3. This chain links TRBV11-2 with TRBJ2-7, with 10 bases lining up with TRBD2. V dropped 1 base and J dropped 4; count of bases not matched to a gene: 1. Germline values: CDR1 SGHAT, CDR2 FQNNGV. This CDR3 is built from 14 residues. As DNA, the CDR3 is TGTGCCAGCAGCTTAGTAGCGGGGGGATACGAGCAGTACTTC. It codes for CASSLVAGGYEQYF.

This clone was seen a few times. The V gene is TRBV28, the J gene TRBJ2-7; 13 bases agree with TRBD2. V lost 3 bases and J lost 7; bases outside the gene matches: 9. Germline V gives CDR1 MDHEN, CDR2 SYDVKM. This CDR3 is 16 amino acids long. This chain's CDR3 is CASSFQLAGGPGEQYF. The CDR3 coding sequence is TGTGCCAGCAGTTTCCAACTAGCGGGAGGGCCGGGGGAGCAGTACTTC.

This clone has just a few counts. CDR3 residues: CASSRWGISGRFSYEQYF. The CDR3 DNA is TGTGCCAGCAGCCGTTGGGGGATCAGCGGGCGTTTCTCCTACGAGCAGTACTTC. V is TRBV7-9 and J is TRBJ2-7, with D maybe TRBD2 (6 bases). Germline-derived CDR1 and CDR2 are SEHNR and FQNEAQ (reference sequence). The CDR3 spans 18 residues. V was pared by 5 bases and J by 0 bases, with 23 bases between.

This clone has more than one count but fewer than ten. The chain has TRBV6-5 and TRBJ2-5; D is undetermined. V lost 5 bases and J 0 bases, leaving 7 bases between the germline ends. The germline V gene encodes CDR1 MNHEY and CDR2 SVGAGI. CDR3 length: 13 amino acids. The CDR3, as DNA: TGTGCCAGCAGTCACCGAAACCAAGAGACCCAGTACTTC. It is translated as CASSHRNQETQYF.

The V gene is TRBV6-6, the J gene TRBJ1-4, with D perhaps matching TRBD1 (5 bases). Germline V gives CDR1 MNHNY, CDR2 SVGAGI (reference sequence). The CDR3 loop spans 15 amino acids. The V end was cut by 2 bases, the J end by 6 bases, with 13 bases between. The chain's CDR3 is CASSYELQGDEKLFF. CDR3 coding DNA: TGTGCCAGCAGTTACGAGTTGCAAGGGGATGAAAAACTGTTTTTT.

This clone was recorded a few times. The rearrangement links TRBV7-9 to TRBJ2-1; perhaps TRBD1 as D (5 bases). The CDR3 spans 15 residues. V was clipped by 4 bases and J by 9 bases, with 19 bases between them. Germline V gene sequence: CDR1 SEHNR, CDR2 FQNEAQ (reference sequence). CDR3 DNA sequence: TGTGCCAGCAGCTCGCGTGGGGCTGGATCTTCTGAGCAGTTCTTC. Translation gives CASSSRGAGSSEQFF.

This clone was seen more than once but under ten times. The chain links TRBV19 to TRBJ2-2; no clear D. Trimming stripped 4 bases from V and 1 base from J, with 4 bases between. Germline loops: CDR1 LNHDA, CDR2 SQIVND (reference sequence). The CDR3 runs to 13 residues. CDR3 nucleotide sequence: TGTGCCAGTAGTAGTAGGAACACCGGGGAGCTGTTTTTT. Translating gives CASSSRNTGELFF.

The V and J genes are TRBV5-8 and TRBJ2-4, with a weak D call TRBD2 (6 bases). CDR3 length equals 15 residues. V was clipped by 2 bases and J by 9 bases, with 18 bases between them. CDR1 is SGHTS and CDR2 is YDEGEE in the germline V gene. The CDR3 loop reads CASSLPAGRSGIQYF. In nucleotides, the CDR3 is TGTGCCAGCAGCTTACCCGCGGGGCGGTCGGGCATTCAGTACTTC.

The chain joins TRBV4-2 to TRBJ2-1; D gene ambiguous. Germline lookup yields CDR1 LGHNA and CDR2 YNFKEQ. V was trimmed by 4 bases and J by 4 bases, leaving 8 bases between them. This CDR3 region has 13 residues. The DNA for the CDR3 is TGTGCCAGCAGCCCCGGAATTTACAATGAGCAGTTCTTC. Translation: CASSPGIYNEQFF.

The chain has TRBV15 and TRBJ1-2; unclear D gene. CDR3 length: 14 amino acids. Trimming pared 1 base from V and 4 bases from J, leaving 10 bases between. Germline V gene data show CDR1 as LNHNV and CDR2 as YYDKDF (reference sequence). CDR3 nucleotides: TGTGCCACCAGCAGAGCTACGGCTTCCTATGGCTACACCTTC. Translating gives CATSRATASYGYTF.